This T cell receptor beta chain was documented in a study of response to subunit inactivated influenza vaccine. One entry per CDR3 protein results from TCRdb running MiXCR on the RT-PCR reads. The sample lists approximately 570,000 distinct CDR3 sequences; less than 8% were seen once. This CDR3 region has 15 residues. J was trimmed by 0 bases and V by 3 bases; bases with no gene match: 3. CDR1 is LGHDT, CDR2 YNNKEL, per germline (reference sequence). This clonotype was recorded many times. Its antigen is not identified. Study-level findings and limits: The authors put forward the suggestion that each seasonal influenza vaccination may bring in only a limited number of new T cells.

V and J are TRBV3-1 and TRBJ2-3, with 7 bases that match TRBD2. The receptor was derived from a man between 50 and 75 years old who received an inactivated influenza vaccine. Source: PBMCs from blood, taken approximately 25 months after vaccination. CDR3 sequence: CASSQGGPSTDTQYF. CDR3 bases: TGTGCCAGCAGCCAGGGAGGGCCTAGCACAGATACGCAGTATTTT.